This T cell receptor (beta chain) was found in a study of CXCR3-negative and CXCR3-positive naive CD8 T cells (dated by TCRdb to 2018 to 2020). With regard to the full study: In total, approximately 150 million TRB reads were obtained, corresponding to roughly 1.5 +/- 0.3 million reads per library. Diversity and physicochemical repertoire analyses were performed on around ten donors pooled from two independent experiments. For the TRBV-TRBJ cluster analysis, the naive subsets came from 5 donors, while the memory cells came from 3 donors.

On the study overall, not on this receptor specifically: Comparably high repertoire diversity was found in both naive subsets, whereas much lower repertoire diversity was found in memory CD8+ T cells. TRBV-TRBJ usage was similar between naive CXCR3-negative and CXCR3-positive cells from the same donor, while memory cells showed distinct patterns. Compared with CXCR3-negative naive cells, CXCR3-positive naive cells had TRB CDR3s with higher hydrophobicity (lower Kidera factor 4), lower energy, and higher strength and volume indices. Because CXCR3 expression was partially decreased after cryopreservation, freshly isolated PBMCs were used for most assays. Because surface CD5, which has been linked to self-reactivity in mice, was comparable between naive subsets, TCR interaction strength was also inferred from TRB CDR3 physicochemical properties.

For each CD8+ T cell subset, flow sorting was done in triplicate, and 300,000 to 350,000 cells per subset went directly into RLT lysis buffer. To keep memory contaminants out, a stringent definition of naive CD8+ T cells was applied: CD45RO-CCR7+CD27+CD95-. Standard density gradient centrifugation was used to isolate peripheral blood mononuclear cells from buffy coats. A FACSAria III was used to flow-sort naive CD8+ T cells into CXCR3-negative and CXCR3-positive populations. Total RNA was extracted from sorted cells using an RNeasy Mini Kit. About this clonotype: What this receptor recognizes is not known.

The instrument was a NextSeq 550. The Human TCR Profiling Kit (MiLaboratory) was used to make UMI-labeled 5' RACE TRB cDNA libraries. cDNA synthesis used the entire amount of extracted RNA, and PCR amplification then used the entire amount of cDNA produced. Libraries were prepared in parallel using an identical number of PCR cycles. The authors' analysis ran thus. MIGEC and MiXCR extracted about 50,000 +/- 10,000 unique UMI-labeled TRB cDNA molecules per library, requiring at least two reads per UMI. Each library averaged around 40,000 +/- 10,000 functional in-frame TRB CDR3 nucleotide clonotypes without stop codons. After downsampling to 5000 UMI-labeled TRB molecules per sample, diversity metrics such as normalized Shannon-Wiener and Chao1 were calculated in VDJtools. For the central five CDR3 residues, VDJtools calculated physicochemical properties weighted by clonotype size, namely interaction energy, strength, volume and Kidera factor 4. TCRdb reprocessed the reads and provides one entry for every CDR3 protein sequence; no DNA is given. What appears here as the V and J calls and clone size reflects TCRdb's work, not the paper's. The sample's own table lists around 130,000 distinct CDR3 sequences. Of the sample, about 0.62% is held by the ten largest clones.

Looking up the germline V gene yields CDR1 SQVTM and CDR2 ANQGSEA. The cysteine opens and the phenylalanine closes a CDR3 of 11 amino acids. No DNA has been recorded. Specimen: naive CXCR3+ CD8+ T cells from blood. The sample's cell subset or site, from its label and the paper: CD45RO-CCR7+CD27+CD95- naive CD8+ T cells expressing CXCR3 (TNR3+). The chain links TRBV29-1 with TRBJ2-7. The sequence came from a human donor in good health. Some clones in this sample may be carry-over from other donors' samples. The CDR3 in this case is CSVVENYEQYF.